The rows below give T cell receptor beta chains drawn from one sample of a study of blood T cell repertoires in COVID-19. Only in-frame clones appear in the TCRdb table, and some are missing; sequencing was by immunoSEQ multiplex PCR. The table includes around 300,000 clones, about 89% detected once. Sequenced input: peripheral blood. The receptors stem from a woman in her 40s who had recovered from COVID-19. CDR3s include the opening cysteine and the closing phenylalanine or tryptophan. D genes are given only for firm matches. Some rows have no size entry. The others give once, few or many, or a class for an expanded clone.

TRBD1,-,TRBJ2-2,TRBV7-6,TGTGCCAGCAGCTTGGTGACAGGGGGGTCGGACTGGACCGGGGAGCTGTTTTTT,CASSLVTGGSDWTGELFF
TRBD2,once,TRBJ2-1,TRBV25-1,TGTGCCAGCAGAGACGATGGGACTAGCGGGCTGAATGAGCAGTTCTTC,CASRDDGTSGLNEQFF
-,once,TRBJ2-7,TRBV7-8,TGTGCCAGCAGCCTCGAGGCGGGGGCAACCTACGAGCAGTACTTC,CASSLEAGATYEQYF
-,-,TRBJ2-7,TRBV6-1,TGTGCCAGCAGTGAAGATCCGAGAGGGCGCGAGCAGTACTTC,CASSEDPRGREQYF
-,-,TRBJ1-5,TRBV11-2,TGTGCCAGCAGCTTGGGCCAGGGTAGTCAGCCCCAGCATTTT,CASSLGQGSQPQHF
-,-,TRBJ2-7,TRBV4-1,TGCGCCAGCAGCCAACTCTTAGGCGGGTCCTACGAGCAGTACTTC,CASSQLLGGSYEQYF
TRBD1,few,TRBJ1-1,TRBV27,TGTGCCAGCAGTACATCGCCTCAGGGGGCCCAGAACACTGAAGCTTTCTTT,CASSTSPQGAQNTEAFF
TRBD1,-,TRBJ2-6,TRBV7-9,TGTGCCAGCAGCTTAGGGGACAGGGGTACCAACGTCCTGACTTTC,CASSLGDRGTNVLTF
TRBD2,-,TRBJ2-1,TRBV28,TGTGCCAGCAGTTTGGCCCAAGCGGGGTCTAATGAGCAGTTCTTC,CASSLAQAGSNEQFF
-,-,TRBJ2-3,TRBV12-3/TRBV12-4,TGTGCCAGCAGTACGACAGAAGATACGCAGTATTTT,CASSTTEDTQYF
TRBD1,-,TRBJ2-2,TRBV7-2,TGTGCCAGCAGCTCGCGGACAGGGGTTGCCACCGGGGAGCTGTTTTTT,CASSSRTGVATGELFF
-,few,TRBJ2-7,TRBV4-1,TGCGCCAGCAGCGGAGACAGGAGGAGCTCCTACGAGCAGTACTTC,CASSGDRRSSYEQYF
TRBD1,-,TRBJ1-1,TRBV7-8,TGTGCCAGCAGCTTGGGACAGGGGGGGATGAACACTGAAGCTTTCTTT,CASSLGQGGMNTEAFF
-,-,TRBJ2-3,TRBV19,TGTGCCAGCACCCGGGAAGGAGGTGGCGCAGATACGCAGTATTTT,CASTREGGGADTQYF
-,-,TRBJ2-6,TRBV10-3,TGTGCCATCAGTGAGTCAGGGGCCGGGGCCAACGTCCTGACTTTC,CAISESGAGANVLTF
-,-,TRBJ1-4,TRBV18,TGTGCCAGCTCACTGGGCCAGGGGCGCGCCGCCCATGGTGAAAAACTGTTTTTT,CASSLGQGRAAHGEKLFF
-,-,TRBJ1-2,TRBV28,TGTGCCAGCAGTCTACGCCCAGGGCTAACTAACTATGGCTACACCTTC,CASSLRPGLTNYGYTF
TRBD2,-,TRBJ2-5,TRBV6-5,TGTGCCAGCAGTCCGGGACTAGCGCGGGTGGAGACCCAGTACTTC,CASSPGLARVETQYF
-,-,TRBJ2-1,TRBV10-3,TGTGCCATCAGTCAGGACAGGATCGGGGGCAATGAGCAGTTCTTC,CAISQDRIGGNEQFF
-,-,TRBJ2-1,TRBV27,TGTGCCAGCAGTTATCTAGGCAACCCAAACAATGAGCAGTTCTTC,CASSYLGNPNNEQFF
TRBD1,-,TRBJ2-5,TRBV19,TGTGCCAGTAGTTCCCGGGACAGGGGACAAGAGACCCAGTACTTC,CASSSRDRGQETQYF
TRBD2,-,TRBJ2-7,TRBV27,TGTGCCAGCAGTTACCGCAGCGGGGTAGGGGAGTACTTC,CASSYRSGVGEYF
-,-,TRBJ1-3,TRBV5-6,TGTGCCAGCAGCTTGGGTGGAGGGCAGGCCTTCGGTGGAAACACCATATATTTT,CASSLGGGQAFGGNTIYF
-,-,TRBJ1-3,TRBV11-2,TGTGCCAGCAGCTCCCAGGTCGTCCCATCTGGAAACACCATATATTTT,CASSSQVVPSGNTIYF
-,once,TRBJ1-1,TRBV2,TGTGCCAGCAGCCCCGGGGGTTGGGGCACTGAAGCTTTCTTT,CASSPGGWGTEAFF
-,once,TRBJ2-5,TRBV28,TGTGCCAATTCAGCGGGACACTCCATCGAGACCCAGTACTTC,CANSAGHSIETQYF
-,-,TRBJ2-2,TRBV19,TGTGCCAGTACCGAGACCTGGTCGGGTAACACCGGGGAGCTGTTTTTT,CASTETWSGNTGELFF
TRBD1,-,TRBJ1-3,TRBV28,TGTGCCAGCAGTTTCCCCGGACAGGGCTCTGGAAACACCATATATTTT,CASSFPGQGSGNTIYF
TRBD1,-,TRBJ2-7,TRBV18,TGTGCCAGCTCACCCGACCCTGGACAGGGGCGCACCTACGAGCAGTACTTC,CASSPDPGQGRTYEQYF
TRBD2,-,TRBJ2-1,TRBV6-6,TGTGCCAGCAGTAAAGGGACTAGCGGATACAATGAGCAGTTCTTC,CASSKGTSGYNEQFF
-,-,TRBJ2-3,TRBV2,TGTGCCAGCACCCAGATCGGTAGCGGCACAGATACGCAGTATTTT,CASTQIGSGTDTQYF
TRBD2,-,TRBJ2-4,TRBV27,TGTGCCAGCAGTTTGCGGGAGGATCCCAAAAACATTCAGTACTTC,CASSLREDPKNIQYF
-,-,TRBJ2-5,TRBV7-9,TGTGCCAGCACCATCACAGGGATTCAAGAGACCCAGTACTTC,CASTITGIQETQYF
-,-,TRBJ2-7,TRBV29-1,TGCAGCGTGAGGACAGTCAGCTACGAGCAGTACTTC,CSVRTVSYEQYF
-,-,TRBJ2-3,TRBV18,TGTGCCAGCTCACCACCGGAAGGAGCAGATACGCAGTATTTT,CASSPPEGADTQYF
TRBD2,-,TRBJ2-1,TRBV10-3,TGTGCCATCAGAGGACTAGCGGACAATGAGCAGTTCTTC,CAIRGLADNEQFF
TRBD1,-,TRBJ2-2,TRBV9,TGTGCCAGCAGCGTAGTTCCTTCGACAGGGGGGAACGGGGAGCTGTTTTTT,CASSVVPSTGGNGELFF
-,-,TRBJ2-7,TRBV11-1,TGTGCCAGCAGCTTATACGTGGGAGGCCACGAGCAGTACTTC,CASSLYVGGHEQYF
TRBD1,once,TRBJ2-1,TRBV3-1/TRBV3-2,TGTGCCAGCAGCCAAGCGTGGGACAGGGGATGGAATGAGCAGTTCTTC,CASSQAWDRGWNEQFF
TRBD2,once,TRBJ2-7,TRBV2,TGTGCCAGCCGTCGGGAGGGACTAGAATCCTACGAGCAGTACTTC,CASRREGLESYEQYF
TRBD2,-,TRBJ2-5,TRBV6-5,TGTGCCAGCAGTTACTCGGGACTAGCGGAATGGGGAACCCAGTACTTC,CASSYSGLAEWGTQYF
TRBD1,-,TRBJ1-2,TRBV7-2,TGTGCCAGCAGCTCGGGACAGAACTATGGCTACACCTTC,CASSSGQNYGYTF
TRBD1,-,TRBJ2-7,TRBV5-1,TGCGCCACCCGGACAGGGCCCTCCTACGAGCAGTACTTC,CATRTGPSYEQYF
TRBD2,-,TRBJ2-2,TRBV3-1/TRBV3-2,TGTGCCAGCAGCCTGACTAGCGAGCCGACCGGGGAGCTGTTTTTT,CASSLTSEPTGELFF
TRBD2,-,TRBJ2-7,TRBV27,TGTGCCAGCAGATTTAGGGAGGGCTACGAGCAGTACTTC,CASRFREGYEQYF
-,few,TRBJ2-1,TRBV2,TGTGCCAGCAGTGAAAGCCTAAGCTCCTACAATGAGCAGTTCTTC,CASSESLSSYNEQFF
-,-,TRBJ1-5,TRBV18,TGTGCCAGCTCACCTCAGGGTTGGGATCAGCCCCAGCATTTT,CASSPQGWDQPQHF
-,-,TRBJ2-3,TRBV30,TGTGCCTGGAATGGACAAGGGATGGGGACAGATACGCAGTATTTT,CAWNGQGMGTDTQYF
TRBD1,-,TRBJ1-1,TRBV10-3,TGTGCCATCAGTGTACAGGGGGCGAACACTGAAGCTTTCTTT,CAISVQGANTEAFF
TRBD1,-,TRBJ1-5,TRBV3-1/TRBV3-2,TGTGCCAGCAGCCAAGCCGGGACAGGCTCTCAGCCCCAGCATTTT,CASSQAGTGSQPQHF
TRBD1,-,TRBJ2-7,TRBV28,TGTGCCAGCAGTTTGGGGGGACAGGGGATAGACGAGCAGTACTTC,CASSLGGQGIDEQYF
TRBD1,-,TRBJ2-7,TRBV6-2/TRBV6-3,TGTGCCAGCAGTTGGGACAGGGGGTTTCTAGACGAGCAGTACTTC,CASSWDRGFLDEQYF
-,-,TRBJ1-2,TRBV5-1,TGCGCCAGCAGCTTTTCGCCAGGGGATGGCTACACCTTC,CASSFSPGDGYTF
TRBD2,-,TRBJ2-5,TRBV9,TGTGCCAGCAGCTTTAGACTAGCGGGGGGGTTTGAGACCCAGTACTTC,CASSFRLAGGFETQYF
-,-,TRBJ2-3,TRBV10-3,TGTGCCATCAGTGGCGGAGGGGTAGTGACAGATACGCAGTATTTT,CAISGGGVVTDTQYF
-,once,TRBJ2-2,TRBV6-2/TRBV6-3,TGTGCCAGCAGTTACACGGGTCCCAACACCGGGGAGCTGTTTTTT,CASSYTGPNTGELFF
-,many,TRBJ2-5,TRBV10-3,TGTGCCATCAGTGACGGGGAGACCCAGTACTTC,CAISDGETQYF